The present entry profiles one T cell receptor (beta chain) with its context. This record comes from a study of cytomegalovirus exposure and HLA in healthy donors. Trimming took 5 bases from V and 8 from J, leaving 12 bases between them. Germline V gives CDR1 LNHDA, CDR2 SQIVND (reference sequence). CDR3 length: 13 amino acids. The PCR contained 60 Vbeta and 13 Jbeta primers. Profiled with immunoSEQ multiplex PCR; TCRdb holds only in-frame clones, not every one. In the table there are 120,000 to 150,000 clones, approximately 79% of which are singletons. The material sequenced was PBMCs. This sequence was found in a man younger than 30 in good health and CMV-seronegative. This chain uses TRBV19 with TRBJ1-4, with no clear D. CDR3 sequence reads: CASSGEGGEKLFF. CDR3 sequence (DNA): TGTGCCAGTAGTGGGGAGGGTGGCGAAAAACTGTTTTTT.